This T cell receptor (beta chain) originates from a study of blood T cell repertoires in COVID-19. As for the study in general: Samples representing acute and convalescent COVID-19 were sourced from the United States, Italy and Spain. Sources were T cells, B-cell-depleted T cells, or PBMCs; the material itself was cDNA or gDNA.

Original analysis: Estimation of nucleated cell counts was performed using reference gene primer amplification. Only in-frame clones appear in the TCRdb table, and some are missing; sequencing was by immunoSEQ multiplex PCR. D and trimming were read from the DNA, whereas the V and J calls and clone size are those reported in that table. The data hold some 78,000 clones, with approximately 80% observed a single time. CDR3 length: 13 residues. With V trimmed by 5 bases and J by 7 bases, 8 bases remained unmatched. CDR1 is MNHEY and CDR2 is SVGAGI in the germline V gene. The chain combines TRBV6-5 with TRBJ2-7, with TRBD2 identical over 7 bases. The sequencing sample was made of peripheral blood. The source is a man between 60 and 70 years old with active or convalescent COVID-19. DNA of the CDR3: TGTGCCAGCAGTCCGACTAGCCGGAGGGAGCAGTACTTC. It encodes CASSPTSRREQYF.